This TCR beta chain stems from a study of T cells in Graves' hyperthyroidism and ophthalmopathy. General observations from the study: Blood also held most thyroid clonotypes expanded beyond 0.001. Stable hyperthyroidism and ophthalmopathy were separated using 13 V-J signatures.

This clonotype was seen at least ten times. Its antigen is unidentified. Researchers took RNA transcripts and amplified the TCR beta CDR3 regions from them. The study used the HTBI primer set for a first-round RT-PCR of the TCR CDR3. Using its own MiXCR run on the multiplex PCR reads, TCRdb lists one record per CDR3 protein. The data contain 650,000 to 750,000 distinct CDR3 sequences, 14% of them seen just once; the ten biggest clones take up 10%. The origin of this receptor is a woman between 18 and 29 years old with Graves' hyperthyroidism. The sequencing sample was made of blood.

For the CDR3, the DNA is TGTGCCAGCAGCCGTGGGCGGCGTTACTATGGCTACACCTTC. Translating it yields CASSRGRRYYGYTF. The chain combines TRBV3-1 with TRBJ1-2; D remains unclear. Trimming took off 4 bases at V and 3 bases at J, with 12 bases between the two ends. The CDR3 contains 14 residues. Per the germline V gene, CDR1 is LGHDT and CDR2 is YNNKEL (reference sequence).